This is a list of T cell receptor beta chains from one sample in a study of early T cells in non-severe SARS-CoV-2 infection. TCRdb re-derived calls from the 5' RACE reads in MiXCR, one entry per CDR3 protein. In the table there are nearly 30,000 distinct CDR3 sequences, about 4.8% of which are singletons. The sample was whole blood. These receptors all stem from an adult who was a healthcare worker with PCR-confirmed SARS-CoV-2 infection or an uninfected control (not recorded which). Both conserved end residues are part of each CDR3. Fields, in order: clone size, V gene, D gene, J gene, CDR3 DNA, CDR3 protein. A D gene is named only where the DNA matches it firmly. A clone size is listed for some rows: how often the clone was seen (once, few, many), or a class if it is expanded.

clone size: many; V gene: TRBV10-3; D gene: -; J gene: TRBJ1-4; CDR3 DNA: TGTGCCATCAGTGAGGGCACATCAACTAATGAAAAACTGTTTTTT; CDR3 protein: CAISEGTSTNEKLFF
clone size: many; V gene: TRBV20-1; D gene: TRBD1; J gene: TRBJ1-2; CDR3 DNA: TGCAGTGCCGTAGCACCCAGCAGGGGGAACTATGGCTACACCTTC; CDR3 protein: CSAVAPSRGNYGYTF
clone size: few; V gene: TRBV20-1; D gene: -; J gene: TRBJ1-2; CDR3 DNA: TGCAGTGCTCTTGGGTCGGGGGTAGCTAACTATGGCTACACCTTC; CDR3 protein: CSALGSGVANYGYTF
clone size: many; V gene: TRBV20-1; D gene: -; J gene: TRBJ2-1; CDR3 DNA: TGCAGTGCAACCCCCACCTACAATGAGCAGTTCTTC; CDR3 protein: CSATPTYNEQFF
clone size: few; V gene: TRBV4-3; D gene: TRBD1; J gene: TRBJ1-2; CDR3 DNA: TGCGCCAGCAGCCAAGGCGCGGGACAGCGACTATATGGCTACACCTTC; CDR3 protein: CASSQGAGQRLYGYTF
clone size: few; V gene: TRBV5-1; D gene: -; J gene: TRBJ1-1; CDR3 DNA: TGCGCCAGCAGCGTAGGGGCAGGGGTCATGAACACTGAAGCTTTCTTT; CDR3 protein: CASSVGAGVMNTEAFF
clone size: many; V gene: TRBV7-9; D gene: -; J gene: TRBJ1-4; CDR3 DNA: TGTGCGGCGCGACGGGGGACATCCAATGAAAAACTGTTTTTT; CDR3 protein: CAARRGTSNEKLFF
clone size: many; V gene: TRBV29-1; D gene: TRBD1; J gene: TRBJ2-3; CDR3 DNA: TGCAGCGTTGTTGGGACAGGGGCTGCAGATACGCAGTATTTT; CDR3 protein: CSVVGTGAADTQYF
clone size: few; V gene: TRBV29-1; D gene: -; J gene: TRBJ2-3; CDR3 DNA: TGCAGCGTCGCGGGACTGGGCACAGATACGCAGTATTTT; CDR3 protein: CSVAGLGTDTQYF
clone size: many; V gene: TRBV19; D gene: -; J gene: TRBJ2-7; CDR3 DNA: TGTGCCAGTAGTGCTAGGACCCGAGGCGACGAGCAGTACTTC; CDR3 protein: CASSARTRGDEQYF
clone size: many; V gene: TRBV28; D gene: -; J gene: TRBJ1-1; CDR3 DNA: TGTGCCAGCATTGGGTGGAACACTGAAGCTTTCTTT; CDR3 protein: CASIGWNTEAFF
clone size: many; V gene: TRBV5-6; D gene: TRBD2; J gene: TRBJ2-3; CDR3 DNA: TGTGCCAGCAGCGGATATAGCGGGAGCGCAGATACGCAGTATTTT; CDR3 protein: CASSGYSGSADTQYF
clone size: few; V gene: TRBV28; D gene: -; J gene: TRBJ2-3; CDR3 DNA: TGTGCCAGCAGTCCGAGCGGAGACACAGATACGCAGTATTTT; CDR3 protein: CASSPSGDTDTQYF
clone size: many; V gene: TRBV9; D gene: -; J gene: TRBJ2-7; CDR3 DNA: TGTGCCAGCAGCGCATCAGGGGGGAACTCCTACGAGCAGTACTTC; CDR3 protein: CASSASGGNSYEQYF
clone size: many; V gene: TRBV6-1; D gene: TRBD2; J gene: TRBJ2-3; CDR3 DNA: TGTGCCAGCAGGAGCGGACTAGCGGGGTTGACAGATACGCAGTATTTT; CDR3 protein: CASRSGLAGLTDTQYF
clone size: many; V gene: TRBV11-3; D gene: TRBD2; J gene: TRBJ2-1; CDR3 DNA: TGTGCCAGCAGCCCCCGTTCAGCGGGGGGGAGGAATGAGCAGTTCTTC; CDR3 protein: CASSPRSAGGRNEQFF
clone size: many; V gene: TRBV11-2; D gene: -; J gene: TRBJ2-1; CDR3 DNA: TGTGCCAGCAGCTATTACCGGGAAGGGGGGGGCTTCTCCTACAATGAGCAGTTCTTC; CDR3 protein: CASSYYREGGGFSYNEQFF
clone size: many; V gene: TRBV2; D gene: -; J gene: TRBJ2-1; CDR3 DNA: TGTGCCAGCAGTCTTTTTGGTGAGCAGTTCTTC; CDR3 protein: CASSLFGEQFF
clone size: many; V gene: TRBV5-4; D gene: -; J gene: TRBJ2-3; CDR3 DNA: TGTGCCAGCAGCTTGGCCCTAGCAACCACAGATACGCAGTATTTT; CDR3 protein: CASSLALATTDTQYF
clone size: many; V gene: TRBV27; D gene: TRBD1; J gene: TRBJ2-7; CDR3 DNA: TGTGCCAGCAGTTTATCGAGGGGGCACCGCTCCTACGAGCAGTACTTC; CDR3 protein: CASSLSRGHRSYEQYF
clone size: few; V gene: TRBV6-5; D gene: -; J gene: TRBJ2-1; CDR3 DNA: TGTGCCAGCAGTCGACCCCACGCCCCCGGGACCTACAATGAGCAGTTCTTC; CDR3 protein: CASSRPHAPGTYNEQFF
clone size: -; V gene: TRBV19; D gene: -; J gene: TRBJ2-2; CDR3 DNA: TGTGCCAGCCGAAACGGTTGGGTCACCGGGGAGCTGTTTTTT; CDR3 protein: CASRNGWVTGELFF
clone size: many; V gene: TRBV7-2; D gene: -; J gene: TRBJ2-7; CDR3 DNA: TGTGCCAGCAGCTTTAGTCAGGGCTACGAGCAGTACTTC; CDR3 protein: CASSFSQGYEQYF
clone size: many; V gene: TRBV18; D gene: -; J gene: TRBJ2-2; CDR3 DNA: TGTGCCAGCTCACCGACGAGCGCGAACACCGGGGAGCTGTTTTTT; CDR3 protein: CASSPTSANTGELFF
clone size: few; V gene: TRBV28; D gene: -; J gene: TRBJ2-4; CDR3 DNA: TGTGCCAGCAACCCTCATAATCCCGGGGCCACATCTCAGTACTTC; CDR3 protein: CASNPHNPGATSQYF
clone size: many; V gene: TRBV6-2/TRBV6-3; D gene: TRBD2; J gene: TRBJ2-7; CDR3 DNA: TGTGCCAGCAGCGCTCACTTCGGGGCGGGAGTTTACGAGCAGTACTTC; CDR3 protein: CASSAHFGAGVYEQYF
clone size: many; V gene: TRBV7-2; D gene: TRBD2; J gene: TRBJ2-1; CDR3 DNA: TGTGCCAGCAGCTTAGGGGGACTAGCGGGATCTAATGAGCAGTTCTTC; CDR3 protein: CASSLGGLAGSNEQFF
clone size: many; V gene: TRBV5-1; D gene: TRBD1; J gene: TRBJ2-1; CDR3 DNA: TGCGCCAGCAGCGACAGGGGCTCCTACAATGAGCAGTTCTTC; CDR3 protein: CASSDRGSYNEQFF
clone size: many; V gene: TRBV30; D gene: -; J gene: TRBJ2-1; CDR3 DNA: TGTGCCTGGAGTGTCAGTCAGAACATACAACAGTTCTTC; CDR3 protein: CAWSVSQNIQQFF
clone size: many; V gene: TRBV7-9; D gene: TRBD1; J gene: TRBJ1-1; CDR3 DNA: TGTGCCAGCAGCCACAAAAGGACAGGACGGACGAACACTGAAGCTTTCTTT; CDR3 protein: CASSHKRTGRTNTEAFF
clone size: -; V gene: TRBV2; D gene: TRBD1; J gene: TRBJ1-1; CDR3 DNA: TGTGCCAGCGGACAGGGTTCGACTGAAGCTTTCTTT; CDR3 protein: CASGQGSTEAFF
clone size: many; V gene: TRBV10-1; D gene: TRBD1; J gene: TRBJ1-1; CDR3 DNA: TGCGCCAGCAGTGAGGGAGGGGGCCCTGAAGCTTTCTTT; CDR3 protein: CASSEGGGPEAFF
clone size: -; V gene: TRBV7-9; D gene: TRBD1; J gene: TRBJ1-4; CDR3 DNA: TGTGCCAGCAGCCTCCCTCGACAGGGTAATGAAAAACTGTTTTTT; CDR3 protein: CASSLPRQGNEKLFF
clone size: few; V gene: TRBV5-1; D gene: TRBD1; J gene: TRBJ2-7; CDR3 DNA: TGCGCCAGCAGCTCTCCTACCGGACAGGGGGACGAGCAGTACTTC; CDR3 protein: CASSSPTGQGDEQYF
clone size: many; V gene: TRBV7-2; D gene: -; J gene: TRBJ2-7; CDR3 DNA: TGTGCCAGCAGCTTAGTCGGGAGCTTGTCCTACGAGCAGTACTTC; CDR3 protein: CASSLVGSLSYEQYF
clone size: many; V gene: TRBV2; D gene: -; J gene: TRBJ2-1; CDR3 DNA: TGTGCCAGCAGTGAAAGGGATGAGCAGTTCTTC; CDR3 protein: CASSERDEQFF
clone size: many; V gene: TRBV6-7; D gene: -; J gene: TRBJ1-1; CDR3 DNA: TGTGCCAGCAGTTACTCGATAAGGGGACCCCCAATACGTAACACTGAAGCTTTCTTT; CDR3 protein: CASSYSIRGPPIRNTEAFF
clone size: -; V gene: TRBV18; D gene: -; J gene: TRBJ1-2; CDR3 DNA: TGTGCCAGCTCACAAACCAGGGATCACGCCTATGGCTACACCTTC; CDR3 protein: CASSQTRDHAYGYTF
clone size: many; V gene: TRBV3-1; D gene: -; J gene: TRBJ2-7; CDR3 DNA: TGTGCCAGCAGCCTAAGTTCCGGGACGGAGGGTTACGAGCAGTACTTC; CDR3 protein: CASSLSSGTEGYEQYF
clone size: many; V gene: TRBV20-1; D gene: TRBD1; J gene: TRBJ1-5; CDR3 DNA: TGCAGTGCTAGGACAGGGGGCGGTCAGCCCCAGCATTTT; CDR3 protein: CSARTGGGQPQHF
clone size: many; V gene: TRBV10-3; D gene: -; J gene: TRBJ1-6; CDR3 DNA: TGTGCCATGCAGGAAACCTATAATTCACCCCTCCACTTT; CDR3 protein: CAMQETYNSPLHF
clone size: many; V gene: TRBV7-9; D gene: -; J gene: TRBJ1-1; CDR3 DNA: TGTGCCAGCAGCGTGGATTTGGGGCGGTCCCCTGAGCGGACTGAAGCTTTCTTT; CDR3 protein: CASSVDLGRSPERTEAFF
clone size: many; V gene: TRBV6-6; D gene: -; J gene: TRBJ1-5; CDR3 DNA: TGTGCCAGCAGCAACCCAGGGCGAAGTCAGCCCCAGCATTTT; CDR3 protein: CASSNPGRSQPQHF